Listed here are 26 T cell receptor beta chains from one sample, sequenced in a study of shared clonotypes between healthy human individuals. Produced via immunoSEQ multiplex PCR; TCRdb's table is partial and in-frame only. The table shows roughly 2.2 million clones, with about nine tenths occurring only once. Sequencing input: naive CD4+ T cells from PBMCs. The subset denotes: CD45RA+ positively selected. The receptors were gathered from a man between 18 and 29 years old in good health. Some clones in this sample may be carry-over from other donors' samples.

About this clone: At one end the junction does not follow the germline gene, possibly because of a read error. V usage is TRBV7-9 and J usage is TRBJ1-4; D unresolved. CDR1 SEHNR and CDR2 FQNEAQ come from the germline V gene (reference sequence). This CDR3 is built from 13 residues. The CDR3 reads CASSPAWSAELFF. The CDR3, as DNA: TGTGCCAGCAGCCCCGCGTGGTCTGCCGAACTATTTTTT.

This chain joins TRBV18 and TRBJ2-7; D possibly uses TRBD1 or TRBD2 (7 bases each). Trimming took off 1 base at V and 0 bases at J, with 19 bases between the two ends. CDR3 size: 18 residues. Germline CDR1 KGHSH, CDR2 LQKENI. CDR3 region: CASSPQQARGGHSYEQYF. The CDR3, as DNA: TGTGCCAGCTCACCACAGCAAGCCAGGGGGGGGCACTCCTACGAGCAGTACTTC.

The chain carries TRBV6-5 and TRBJ2-5, with 9 bases aligning to TRBD1. With 6 bases clipped from V and 4 bases from J, the junction kept 9 bases outside the gene matches. Germline V gives CDR1 MNHEY, CDR2 SVGAGI. The CDR3 loop spans 15 amino acids. The CDR3 reads CASRSPGQGRETQYF. CDR3 DNA sequence: TGTGCCAGCAGATCCCCGGGACAGGGAAGAGAGACCCAGTACTTC.

This clone was observed a single time. The chain joins TRBV30 to TRBJ2-1, with D tentatively TRBD2 (6 bases). V dropped 0 bases and J dropped 10 bases, with 16 bases sitting between them. The V gene's germline CDR1 is GTSNPN and CDR2 SVGIG (reference sequence). The CDR3 covers 14 residues. The CDR3 loop reads CAWSVLAGSLEQFF. The CDR3 nucleotides read TGTGCCTGGAGTGTACTTGCGGGAAGCCTCGAGCAGTTCTTC.

This clone came up once. The CDR3, as DNA: TGTGCCAGCAGCTTAGGACAGGGTGGGGAAAAACTGTTTTTT. Its translation is CASSLGQGGEKLFF. This sequence joins TRBV5-6 and TRBJ1-4; 8 bases are a match to TRBD1. CDR3 size: 14 residues. Unmatched junction bases numbered 5, after V lost 2 bases and J lost 8 bases. CDR1 and CDR2 from the germline V gene are SGHDT and YYEEEE.

CDR3 in DNA: TGTGCCAGCTCAAATACAGGGGGCTCTGGGGCCAACGTCCTGACTTTC. Its translation is CASSNTGGSGANVLTF. The V call is TRBV18, the J call TRBJ2-6, with 8 bases identical to TRBD1. CDR3 length: 16 residues. The trim removed 5 bases at V and 0 bases at J, leaving 3 bases unmatched. The germline gives CDR1 KGHSH, CDR2 LQKENI.

This sequence joins TRBV6-5 and TRBJ1-2; D remains unclear. The CDR3 contains 12 residues. CDR1 and CDR2 (germline): MNHEY, SVGAGI. V was cut by 8 bases and J by 8 bases, with 15 bases left in between. CDR3 bases: TGTGCCAGCGACTGTCCGGGGAAAGGCTACACCTTC. It translates to CASDCPGKGYTF.

Turning to this clone: Other DNA sequences in this sample translate to the same CDR3. This sequence joins TRBV5-1 and TRBJ2-3; 9 nucleotides match TRBD1. This CDR3 is built from 13 residues. V lost 8 bases to trimming and J lost 3 bases; unmatched junction nucleotides: 4. Looked up from germline, CDR1 is SGHRS and CDR2 is YFSETQ. The CDR3: CASSGQGTDTQYF. The CDR3 coding sequence is TGCGCCAGTAGTGGACAGGGGACAGATACGCAGTATTTT.

The chain has TRBV29-1 and TRBJ2-6, with D uncertain. The CDR3 is 15 amino acids. The germline CDR1 and CDR2 sequences are SQVTM and ANQGSEA. Trimming took 7 bases from V and 0 from J, leaving 13 bases between them. CDR3 sequence: CSAPTETSGANVLTF. The CDR3 DNA reads TGCAGCGCCCCGACGGAGACCTCTGGGGCCAACGTCCTGACTTTC.

In its sample, this clone was seen once. This sequence joins TRBV6-1 and TRBJ2-1; D is undetermined. V gave up 2 bases and J gave up 2 bases, with 10 bases separating them. CDR1 is MNHNS, CDR2 SASEGT, per germline. The CDR3 is 15 residues long. The CDR3 is CASSETPSPYNEQFF. The DNA of the CDR3 is TGTGCCAGCAGTGAAACACCATCACCCTACAATGAGCAGTTCTTC.

The table lists this clone with a count of one. The V gene is TRBV5-1, the J gene TRBJ2-3; D unclear. V was cut by 5 bases and J by 3 bases, with 10 bases left in between. This CDR3 is built from 13 residues. Germline V lookup: CDR1 SGHRS, CDR2 YFSETQ. CDR3 loop: CASRDLRTDTQYF. CDR3 in DNA: TGCGCCAGCAGGGACCTAAGGACAGATACGCAGTATTTT.

This chain uses TRBV5-6 with TRBJ2-7; weak D call: TRBD1 (5 bases). The CDR3 is made up of 13 amino acids. The germline gives CDR1 SGHDT, CDR2 YYEEEE. V dropped 0 bases and J dropped 3 bases, with 7 bases sitting between them. CDR3 region: CASSLAGNYEQYF. For the CDR3, the DNA is TGTGCCAGCAGCTTGGCAGGGAACTACGAGCAGTACTTC.

The chain has TRBV18 and TRBJ1-2, with TRBD1 matching 7 bases. The germline V gene has CDR1 KGHSH and CDR2 LQKENI. The J segment lost 2 bases and the V segment lost 3 bases, leaving 9 bases of the junction unmatched. CDR3 length equals 16 residues. The CDR3, as DNA: TGTGCCAGCTCACCCCTTGTGGCAGGGGGGAACTATGGCTACACCTTC. It specifies CASSPLVAGGNYGYTF.

With respect to this clone: At the DNA level, this CDR3 is encoded by other sequences in the same sample as well. The J gene is TRBJ1-1, the V gene TRBV28, with 8 bases fitting TRBD1. There are 14 residues in the CDR3. The germline gives CDR1 MDHEN, CDR2 SYDVKM. V lost 5 bases, J lost 3 bases, and 5 bases stayed unmatched. CDR3 in amino acids: CASSLTGAYTEAFF. The CDR3 DNA is TGTGCCAGCAGTCTGACAGGGGCCTACACTGAAGCTTTCTTT.

The chain combines TRBV29-1 with TRBJ1-1; D gene uncertain. Germline lookup yields CDR1 SQVTM and CDR2 ANQGSEA. The CDR3 runs 13 residues. V was trimmed by 3 bases and J by 2 bases, leaving 10 bases between them. The CDR3 loop reads CSVEGSPNTEAFF. The CDR3 region has the DNA TGCAGCGTTGAGGGCTCCCCTAACACTGAAGCTTTCTTT.

The V gene is TRBV9, the J gene TRBJ2-1; 7 nucleotides align to TRBD2. CDR1 and CDR2 (germline): SGDLS, YYNGEE. The CDR3 is 16 residues long. V lost 0 bases and J lost 6; bases outside the gene matches: 9. The DNA for the CDR3 is TGTGCCAGCAGCGTAGGGCTCCGGGAGGCGGGCAATGAGCAGTTCTTC. Its translation is CASSVGLREAGNEQFF.

CDR3 amino acids: CASIGLGGDTEAFF. The CDR3 DNA sequence: TGTGCCAGCATCGGGCTGGGGGGGGACACTGAAGCTTTCTTT. This rearrangement joins TRBV28 to TRBJ1-1; D is possibly TRBD1 (5 bases). Trimming removed 7 bases at V and 3 bases at J, with 15 bases between. This CDR3 is 14 amino acids long. The germline gives CDR1 MDHEN, CDR2 SYDVKM.

For this clone: The same CDR3 is also encoded by other DNA sequences in this sample. This chain uses TRBV18 with TRBJ2-7, with 12 bases that match TRBD2. J was trimmed by 3 bases and V by 3 bases; bases with no gene match: 3. Germline V gene lookup returns CDR1 KGHSH and CDR2 LQKENI. The CDR3 loop spans 15 amino acids. This CDR3 reads CASSPPGLAGYEQYF. DNA for the CDR3: TGTGCCAGCTCACCCCCGGGACTAGCGGGCTACGAGCAGTACTTC.

The genes are TRBV7-9 and TRBJ2-7; D is perhaps TRBD1 (6 bases). Germline lookup yields CDR1 SEHNR and CDR2 FQNEAQ (reference sequence). V lost 5 bases to trimming and J lost 7 bases, with 15 bases between them. This CDR3 spans 13 amino acids. In nucleotides, the CDR3 is TGTGCCAGCAGCGTATTGGGGGCGGGTGAGCAGTACTTC. Its protein product is CASSVLGAGEQYF. The entire variable domain, with the rest obtained from reference TRBV7-9 and TRBJ2-7, is as follows: DTGVSQNPRHKITKRGQNVTFRCDPISEHNRLYWYRQTLGQGPEFLTYFQNEAQLEKSRLLSDRFSAERPKGSFSTLEIQRTEQGDSAMYLCASSVLGAGEQYFGPGTRLTVT.

The J gene is TRBJ1-3, the V gene TRBV19; D not resolved. V lost 7 bases and J 3 bases, leaving 16 bases between the germline ends. Germline V lookup: CDR1 LNHDA, CDR2 SQIVND (reference sequence). The CDR3 has 15 amino acids. This CDR3 reads CASTAPLRGGNTIYF. The CDR3 DNA is TGTGCCAGTACCGCCCCACTCCGGGGTGGAAACACCATATATTTT.

The rearrangement uses TRBV6-5 and TRBJ2-5; maybe TRBD2 (6 bases). The CDR3 contains 12 residues. Germline-derived CDR1 and CDR2 are MNHEY and SVGAGI. V dropped 6 bases and J dropped 5 bases, with 10 bases sitting between them. The CDR3 protein is CASRAGRETQYF. CDR3 nucleotides: TGTGCCAGCAGGGCAGGGAGGGAGACCCAGTACTTC.

In this sample, this clone turned up a few times. V gene TRBV6-5 combines with J gene TRBJ2-1, with 8 bases lining up with TRBD2. The V and J ends lost 11 bases and 5 bases, in that order; junction bases with no gene match: 8. The CDR3 contains 13 residues. Germline V CDR1 and CDR2: MNHEY, SVGAGI. The CDR3 DNA reads as TGTGCCGTGGGGGGCGGGAGGAACAATGAGCAGTTCTTC. As protein: CAVGGGRNNEQFF.

Details on this clone: The identical CDR3 is also encoded by other nucleotide sequences in the sample. V gene TRBV18 combines with J gene TRBJ2-3, with D uncertain. CDR1 KGHSH and CDR2 LQKENI come from the germline V gene. The length of the CDR3 is 13 residues. V lost 3 bases and J 4 bases, leaving 8 bases between the germline ends. Here the CDR3 reads CASSPNLADTQYF. CDR3 in DNA: TGTGCCAGCTCACCGAACTTGGCAGATACGCAGTATTTT.

The chain uses TRBV9 and TRBJ1-2; no definite D call. Germline V gene lookup returns CDR1 SGDLS and CDR2 YYNGEE. V was trimmed by 2 bases and J by 4 bases, leaving 9 bases between them. The CDR3 totals 13 residues. This CDR3 is CASSVSVSYGYTF. DNA for the CDR3: TGTGCCAGCAGCGTCTCAGTCAGCTATGGCTACACCTTC.

The V call is TRBV7-6, the J call TRBJ2-7; D tentatively fits TRBD1 or TRBD2 (5 bases each). The CDR3 sequence is 15 residues long. CDR1 and CDR2 (germline): SGHVS, FNYEAQ. Trimming shortened V by 5 bases and J by 7 bases, and 21 bases separated the two germline ends. The CDR3 DNA sequence: TGTGCCAGCAGCCGAACAGGACTCCTCTCCCTGGAGCAGTACTTC. It codes for CASSRTGLLSLEQYF.

To note about this clone: Other DNA variants within this sample encode the same CDR3. The V gene is TRBV30, the J gene TRBJ1-1, with D perhaps matching TRBD1 (6 bases). V was trimmed by 5 bases and J by 1 base, leaving 11 bases between them. The CDR3 contains 13 residues. Germline assignment: CDR1 GTSNPN and CDR2 SVGIG (reference sequence). This CDR3 reads CAWSTGGNTEAFF. Here the CDR3 DNA reads TGTGCCTGGTCGACAGGAGGGAACACTGAAGCTTTCTTT.